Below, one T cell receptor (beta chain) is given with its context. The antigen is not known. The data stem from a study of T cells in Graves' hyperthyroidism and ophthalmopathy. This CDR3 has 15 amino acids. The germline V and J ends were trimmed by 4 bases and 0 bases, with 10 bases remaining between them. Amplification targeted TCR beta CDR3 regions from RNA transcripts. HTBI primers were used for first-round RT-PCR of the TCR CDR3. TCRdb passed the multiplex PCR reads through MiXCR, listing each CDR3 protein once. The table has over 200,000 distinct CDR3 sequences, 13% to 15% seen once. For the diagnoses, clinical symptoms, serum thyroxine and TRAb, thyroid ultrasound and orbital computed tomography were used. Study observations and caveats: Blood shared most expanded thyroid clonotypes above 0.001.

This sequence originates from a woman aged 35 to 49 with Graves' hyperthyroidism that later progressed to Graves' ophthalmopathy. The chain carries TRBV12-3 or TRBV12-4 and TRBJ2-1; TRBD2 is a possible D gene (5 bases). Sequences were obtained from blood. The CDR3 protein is CASSWSGRSYNEQFF. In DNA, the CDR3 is TGTGCCAGCAGTTGGAGCGGCCGCTCCTACAATGAGCAGTTCTTC.